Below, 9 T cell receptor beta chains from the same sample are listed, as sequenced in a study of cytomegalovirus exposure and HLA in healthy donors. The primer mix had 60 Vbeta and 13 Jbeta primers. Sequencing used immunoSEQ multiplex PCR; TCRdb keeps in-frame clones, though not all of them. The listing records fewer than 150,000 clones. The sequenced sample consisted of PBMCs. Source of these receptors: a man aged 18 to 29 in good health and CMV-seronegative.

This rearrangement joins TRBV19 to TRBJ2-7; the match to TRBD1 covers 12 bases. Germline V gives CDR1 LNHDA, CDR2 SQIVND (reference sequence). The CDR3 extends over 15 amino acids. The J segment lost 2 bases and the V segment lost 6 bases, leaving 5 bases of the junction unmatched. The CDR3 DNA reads TGTGCCAGTAGGTTGGGGACAGGGGGCCCCTACGAGCAGTACTTC. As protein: CASRLGTGGPYEQYF.

The CDR3 loop reads CASSHLNEQFF. The CDR3 nucleotides are TGTGCCAGCAGCCACCTAAATGAGCAGTTCTTC. The chain couples TRBV14 to TRBJ2-1; no clear D. The CDR3 extends over 11 amino acids. V lost 3 bases to trimming and J lost 7 bases, with 4 bases between them. The V gene's germline CDR1 is SGHDN and CDR2 FVKESK.

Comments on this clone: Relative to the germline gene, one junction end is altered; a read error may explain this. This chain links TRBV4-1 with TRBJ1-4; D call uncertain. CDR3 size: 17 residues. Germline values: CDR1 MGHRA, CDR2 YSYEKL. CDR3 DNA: TGCGCCAGCAGCCAAGCACCCCTTGGTGCAACTAATGAAAAACTGTCTTTT. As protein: CASSQAPLGATNEKLSF.

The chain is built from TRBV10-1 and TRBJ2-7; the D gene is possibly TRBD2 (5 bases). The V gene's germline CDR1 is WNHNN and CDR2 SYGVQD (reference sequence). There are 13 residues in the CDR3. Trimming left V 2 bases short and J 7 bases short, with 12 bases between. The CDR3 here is CASSENSPGEQYF. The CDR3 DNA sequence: TGCGCCAGCAGTGAGAACTCCCCGGGGGAGCAGTACTTC.

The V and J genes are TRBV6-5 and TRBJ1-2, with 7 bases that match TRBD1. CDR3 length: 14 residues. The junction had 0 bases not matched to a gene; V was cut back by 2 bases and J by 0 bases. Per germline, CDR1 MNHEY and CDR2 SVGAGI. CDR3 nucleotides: TGTGCCAGCAGTTACAGGGGGCCTAACTATGGCTACACCTTC. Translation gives CASSYRGPNYGYTF.

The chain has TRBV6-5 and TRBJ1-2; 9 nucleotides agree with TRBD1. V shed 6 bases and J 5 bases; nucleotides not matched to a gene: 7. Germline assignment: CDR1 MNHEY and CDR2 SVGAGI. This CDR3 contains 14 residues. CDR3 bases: TGTGCCAGCAGAAAACAGGGGGCGCTTTATGGCTACACCTTC. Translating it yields CASRKQGALYGYTF.

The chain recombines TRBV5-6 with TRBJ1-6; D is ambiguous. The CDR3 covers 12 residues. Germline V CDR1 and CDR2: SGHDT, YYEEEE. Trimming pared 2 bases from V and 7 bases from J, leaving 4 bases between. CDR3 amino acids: CASSLRNSPLHF. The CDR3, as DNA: TGTGCCAGCAGCTTACGGAATTCACCCCTCCACTTT.

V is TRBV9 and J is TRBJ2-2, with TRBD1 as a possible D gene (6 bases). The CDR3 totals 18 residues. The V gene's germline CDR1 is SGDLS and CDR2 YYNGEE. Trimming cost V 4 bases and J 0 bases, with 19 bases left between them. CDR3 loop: CASSLSPQGHTNTGELFF. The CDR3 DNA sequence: TGTGCCAGCAGCCTAAGTCCCCAGGGACATACGAACACCGGGGAGCTGTTTTTT.

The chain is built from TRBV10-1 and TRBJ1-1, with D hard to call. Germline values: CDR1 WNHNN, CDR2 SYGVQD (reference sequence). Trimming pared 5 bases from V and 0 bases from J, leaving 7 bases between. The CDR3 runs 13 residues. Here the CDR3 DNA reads TGCGCCAGCAGTTTTCAGTTGAACACTGAAGCTTTCTTT. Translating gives CASSFQLNTEAFF.